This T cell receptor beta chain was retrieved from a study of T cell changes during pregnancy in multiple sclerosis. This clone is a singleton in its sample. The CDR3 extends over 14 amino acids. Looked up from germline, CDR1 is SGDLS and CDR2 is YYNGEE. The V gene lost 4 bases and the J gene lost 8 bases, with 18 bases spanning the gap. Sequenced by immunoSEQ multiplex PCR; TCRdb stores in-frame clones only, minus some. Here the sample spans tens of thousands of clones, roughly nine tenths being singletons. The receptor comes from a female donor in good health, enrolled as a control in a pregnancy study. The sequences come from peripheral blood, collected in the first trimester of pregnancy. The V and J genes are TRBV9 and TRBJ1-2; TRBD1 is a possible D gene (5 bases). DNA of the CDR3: TGTGCCAGCAGCAAAGGAGGAGGGGAACGCGGCTACACCTTC. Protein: CASSKGGGERGYTF.